The next 30 T cell receptor beta chains were all read from a single sample in a study of T cell responses to AZD1222 COVID-19 vaccine. Here immunoSEQ multiplex PCR was the method, and the copy in TCRdb shows in-frame clones only, minus some. The sample holds some 140,000 clones, roughly nine tenths seen once. Sequenced here: peripheral blood, sampled on day 0 of AZD1222 vaccination. Receptors originate from an adult in good health.

This clone showed up just once. The chain links TRBV4-2 to TRBJ1-3; the D gene is possibly TRBD1 (5 bases). This CDR3 spans 17 amino acids. CDR1 and CDR2 (germline): LGHNA, YNFKEQ. The CDR3 spells CGTSRGEGSYSGNTIYF. The CDR3 DNA is TGTGGGACCAGCCGCGGTGAGGGGTCCTACTCTGGAAACACCATATATTTT.

The chain couples TRBV11-3 to TRBJ1-4; tentatively, D is TRBD1 (6 bases). Trimming took 7 bases from V and 7 from J, leaving 19 bases between them. The germline V gene has CDR1 SGHNT and CDR2 YENEEA. CDR3 length equals 15 residues. In DNA, the CDR3 is TGTGCCAGCACCCGGGGCAGGGGAATAAGTGAAAAACTGTTTTTT. Its translation is CASTRGRGISEKLFF. The entire variable domain, with the rest obtained from reference TRBV11-3 and TRBJ1-4, is as follows: EAGVVQSPRYKIIEKKQPVAFWCNPISGHNTLYWYLQNLGQGPELLIRYENEEAVDDSQLPKDRFSAERLKGVDSTLKIQPAELGDSAVYLCASTRGRGISEKLFFGSGTQLSVL.

The chain uses TRBV21-1 and TRBJ1-5; the table's D call, TRBD1, was not checked against the DNA. TRBV21-1 is a pseudogene segment. The CDR3 length is 16 residues. CDR3 sequence reads: CASTTLKGAARQPQHF. The CDR3 DNA follows: TGTGCCAGCACCACTTTGAAGGGGGCCGCCCGCCAGCCCCAGCATTTT.

The chain joins TRBV6-6 to TRBJ2-1; 10 bases line up with TRBD2. Losses at the gene ends were 6 bases for V and 7 bases for J; bases not matched to a gene: 6. This CDR3 is built from 14 residues. Germline V gives CDR1 MNHNY, CDR2 SVGAGI (reference sequence). CDR3 protein: CASRPAGGFNEQFF. In DNA form, the CDR3 reads TGTGCCAGCAGACCAGCGGGAGGGTTTAATGAGCAGTTCTTC.

The chain links TRBV28 to TRBJ1-1; a weak D match, TRBD1 (6 bases). Germline V lookup: CDR1 MDHEN, CDR2 SYDVKM. The CDR3 is 14 amino acids. V was cut by 7 bases and J by 0 bases, with 12 bases left in between. For the CDR3, the DNA is TGTGCCAGCAAAACAGGGTCCATGAACACTGAAGCTTTCTTT. It yields the protein CASKTGSMNTEAFF.

This sequence joins TRBV7-6 and TRBJ2-1; D remains ambiguous. CDR3 length: 14 residues. V dropped 5 bases and J dropped 6 bases, with 14 bases sitting between them. Germline loops: CDR1 SGHVS, CDR2 FNYEAQ. CDR3 amino acids: CASSLITGSNEQFF. CDR3 bases: TGTGCCAGCAGCCTTATCACCGGGTCCAATGAGCAGTTCTTC.

The V call is TRBV11-3, the J call TRBJ1-2; 9 bases are a match to TRBD1. The V gene's germline CDR1 is SGHNT and CDR2 YENEEA. The CDR3 is 16 amino acids. J was trimmed by 8 bases and V by 3 bases; bases with no gene match: 13. CDR3: CASSFYRGRLIVGYTF. The CDR3 nucleotides read TGTGCCAGCAGCTTCTACAGGGGGCGCCTAATTGTCGGCTACACCTTC. The whole variable domain, filled in from reference TRBV11-3 and TRBJ1-2, reads EAGVVQSPRYKIIEKKQPVAFWCNPISGHNTLYWYLQNLGQGPELLIRYENEEAVDDSQLPKDRFSAERLKGVDSTLKIQPAELGDSAVYLCASSFYRGRLIVGYTFGSGTRLTVV.

The CDR3 DNA follows: TGTGCCACCACCTGGGGGACTGAAGCTTTCTTT. Residues: CATTWGTEAFF. The chain has TRBV27 and TRBJ1-1, with D tentatively TRBD1 (5 bases). CDR1 is MNHEY, CDR2 SMNVEV, per germline (reference sequence). With 10 bases removed from V and 5 bases from J, the gap between germline ends came to 11 bases. This CDR3 contains 11 residues.

The rearrangement links TRBV12-3 or TRBV12-4 to TRBJ2-3; D remains ambiguous. Between the trimmed V and J ends, which lost 2 bases and 3 bases, there was a span of 6 bases. The CDR3 covers 13 residues. CDR3 nucleotide sequence: TGTGCCAGCAGTTTATACAGAACAGATACGCAGTATTTT. Translation: CASSLYRTDTQYF.

The CDR3 DNA is TGCGCCAGCAGGAGGGATGATCGATACGAGCAGTACTTC. Translating it yields CASRRDDRYEQYF. The V call is TRBV5-1, the J call TRBJ2-7; tentative D call: TRBD2 (5 bases). V lost 5 bases, J lost 4 bases, and 13 bases lay in between. The CDR3 is made up of 13 amino acids. Germline V gene sequence: CDR1 SGHRS, CDR2 YFSETQ.

CDR3 coding DNA: TGTGCCTGGAGGGGACAGGGGAACACCGGGGAGCTGTTTTTT. It translates to CAWRGQGNTGELFF. The chain joins TRBV30 to TRBJ2-2; 9 positions match TRBD1. The CDR3 is made up of 14 amino acids. After removal of 3 bases from V and 1 base from J, the junction contained 0 bases not matched to a gene. Germline CDR1 is GTSNPN and CDR2 is SVGIG (reference sequence).

This chain links TRBV6-2 or TRBV6-3 with TRBJ1-1; 8 nucleotides agree with TRBD1. This CDR3 is 14 amino acids long. Germline assignment: CDR1 MNHEY and CDR2 SVGEGT. Losses at the gene ends were 5 bases for V and 1 base for J; bases not matched to a gene: 3. Written as DNA, the CDR3 is TGTGCCAGCAGTCTAACAGGGGGGAACACTGAAGCTTTCTTT. Encoded protein: CASSLTGGNTEAFF.

The chain employs TRBV15 and TRBJ1-2, with D hard to call. CDR1 and CDR2 from the germline V gene are LNHNV and YYDKDF (reference sequence). V was clipped by 0 bases and J by 5 bases, with 13 bases between them. The CDR3 extends over 15 amino acids. As DNA, the CDR3 is TGTGCCACCAGCAGAGATCATAGCAGTGGATATGGCTACACCTTC. Amino acid sequence: CATSRDHSSGYGYTF.

This rearrangement joins TRBV12-3 or TRBV12-4 to TRBJ1-2; D is unresolved. V shed 2 bases and J shed 8 bases, with 12 bases lying between them. The CDR3 extends over 13 amino acids. CDR3 bases: TGTGCCAGCAGTTTACCCGGGCTGCGGGGCTACACCTTC. It specifies CASSLPGLRGYTF.

This chain uses TRBV11-2 with TRBJ1-1; no firm D call. The CDR3 length is 15 residues. V lost 1 base and J 1 base, leaving 10 bases between the germline ends. CDR1 and CDR2 (germline): SGHAT, FQNNGV. CDR3 in amino acids: CASSLVSGRNTEAFF. The CDR3 DNA reads as TGTGCCAGCAGCTTAGTATCCGGGAGGAACACTGAAGCTTTCTTT.

The gene calls are TRBV2 and TRBJ2-6; D is undetermined. Deletions cut 10 bases from V and 0 bases from J, with 16 bases between. This CDR3 has 16 residues. From germline, CDR1 is SNHLY and CDR2 FYNNEI. CDR3 DNA: TGTGCCAACCCCTCTACTCCCAGCTCTGGGGCCAACGTCCTGACTTTC. This encodes CANPSTPSSGANVLTF.

The chain combines TRBV9 with TRBJ2-2; the D gene could be TRBD1 or TRBD2 (5 bases each). The CDR3 has 11 amino acids. Germline CDR1 reads SGDLS; CDR2 reads YYNGEE. V lost 4 bases to trimming and J lost 13 bases, with 11 bases between them. CDR3 sequence: CASSSGTVLFF. The CDR3 DNA follows: TGTGCCAGCAGCTCCGGGACGGTGCTGTTTTTT.

The V and J genes are TRBV5-1 and TRBJ1-1; D not certain. Trimming took 0 bases from V and 2 from J, leaving 11 bases between them. This CDR3 comprises 15 residues. Germline loops: CDR1 SGHRS, CDR2 YFSETQ. The CDR3 coding sequence is TGCGCCAGCAGCTTGGATGTCAGACCAAACACTGAAGCTTTCTTT. Its protein product is CASSLDVRPNTEAFF.

The chain links TRBV18 to TRBJ2-7; perhaps TRBD1 as D (5 bases). V shed 0 bases and J shed 5 bases, with 8 bases lying between them. The germline CDR1 and CDR2 sequences are KGHSH and LQKENI. The CDR3 is 13 residues long. CDR3 bases: TGTGCCAGCTCACCACCCGACAGCGACGAGCAGTACTTC. It yields the protein CASSPPDSDEQYF. The whole variable domain, remainder taken from reference TRBV18 and TRBJ2-7, is NAGVMQNPRHLVRRRGQEARLRCSPMKGHSHVYWYRQLPEEGLKFMVYLQKENIIDESGMPKERFSAEFPKEGPSILRIQQVVRGDSAAYFCASSPPDSDEQYFGPGTRLTVT.

The chain has TRBV7-2 and TRBJ2-3; tentative D call: TRBD2 (7 bases). Looked up from germline, CDR1 is SGHTA and CDR2 is FQGNSA. The CDR3 has 14 amino acids. V was shortened by 2 bases and J by 5 bases, with 11 bases between the two germline ends. CDR3 sequence reads: CASSLSGGRDTQYF. CDR3 coding DNA: TGTGCCAGCAGCTTATCGGGGGGCAGAGATACGCAGTATTTT. Full variable domain (missing parts from reference TRBV7-2 and TRBJ2-3): GAGVSQSPSNKVTEKGKDVELRCDPISGHTALYWYRQSLGQGLEFLIYFQGNSAPDKSGLPSDRFSAERTGGSVSTLTIQRTQQEDSAVYLCASSLSGGRDTQYFGPGTRLTVL.

The chain carries TRBV7-6 and TRBJ2-4, with D maybe TRBD2 (5 bases). The CDR3 spans 14 residues. V was clipped by 4 bases and J by 8 bases, with 15 bases between them. From germline, CDR1 is SGHVS and CDR2 FNYEAQ. CDR3: CASSSSNQADIQYF. The CDR3 nucleotides read TGTGCCAGCAGCTCTTCAAATCAAGCGGACATTCAGTACTTC.

The chain carries TRBV7-9 and TRBJ2-3; possible D gene TRBD1, 6 bases. Per germline, CDR1 SEHNR and CDR2 FQNEAQ (reference sequence). This CDR3 has 15 residues. V dropped 6 bases and J dropped 0 bases, with 13 bases sitting between them. For the CDR3, the DNA is TGTGCCAGCAGTTTACAGGGTCCTAGCACAGATACGCAGTATTTT. It yields the protein CASSLQGPSTDTQYF.

The chain joins TRBV27 to TRBJ1-4; a possible D gene is TRBD1 (5 bases). This CDR3 region has 18 residues. Germline values: CDR1 MNHEY, CDR2 SMNVEV (reference sequence). Trimming shortened V by 6 bases and J by 0 bases, and 20 bases separated the two germline ends. The CDR3 protein is CASSPRYRGTTTNEKLFF. The CDR3 DNA follows: TGTGCCAGCAGCCCGAGATACCGGGGGACGACAACTAATGAAAAACTGTTTTTT.

V is TRBV30 and J is TRBJ1-1, with D hard to call. Germline V gene sequence: CDR1 GTSNPN, CDR2 SVGIG (reference sequence). The CDR3 length is 12 residues. The V and J ends lost 3 bases and 3 bases respectively, with 8 bases between them. Here the CDR3 reads CAWRNSHTEAFF. The DNA for the CDR3 is TGTGCCTGGAGGAACAGTCACACTGAAGCTTTCTTT.

V and J are TRBV4-2 and TRBJ2-2; D might be TRBD2 (7 bases). Germline CDR1 reads LGHNA; CDR2 reads YNFKEQ. This CDR3 comprises 17 residues. Trimming shortened V by 1 base and J by 7 bases, and 19 bases separated the two germline ends. CDR3 bases: TGTGCCAGCAGCCAAGGGGGGGCGGGAGACCCATTCGGGGAGCTGTTTTTT. Protein: CASSQGGAGDPFGELFF.

The genes are TRBV6-5 and TRBJ1-2, with unresolved D. The germline CDR1 and CDR2 sequences are MNHEY and SVGAGI. The CDR3 covers 13 residues. V was clipped by 6 bases and J by 5 bases, with 13 bases between them. In nucleotides, the CDR3 is TGTGCCAGCAGCCCCCGGGAAGGGTATGGCTACACCTTC. Its protein product is CASSPREGYGYTF.

The genes are TRBV28 and TRBJ1-4; TRBD1 is a possible D gene (6 bases). The CDR3 has 15 residues. The germline CDR1 and CDR2 sequences are MDHEN and SYDVKM. The ends were cut back, 2 bases at V and 8 bases at J, with 15 bases in the middle. In nucleotides, the CDR3 is TGTGCCAGCAGTTTACTGGACAGCATTGGAGAAAAACTGTTTTTT. Translation gives CASSLLDSIGEKLFF.

This clone appeared once. V usage is TRBV7-2 and J usage is TRBJ1-1; D not certain. Germline lookup yields CDR1 SGHTA and CDR2 FQGNSA. The CDR3 sequence is 14 residues long. V was cut by 6 bases and J by 0 bases, with 11 bases left in between. The CDR3 is CASSRTELNTEAFF. CDR3 DNA: TGTGCCAGCAGTCGTACTGAGTTGAACACTGAAGCTTTCTTT.

The CDR3 DNA sequence: TGTGCCAGCAGCTTAGTAGGGACGGAAATCACCGGGGAGCTGTTTTTT. Amino acid sequence: CASSLVGTEITGELFF. The chain has TRBV7-3 and TRBJ2-2; TRBD1 or TRBD2 may be the D gene (5 bases each). In germline, CDR1 is SGHTA, CDR2 FQGTGA. This CDR3 has 16 amino acids. Trimming pared 2 bases from V and 4 bases from J, leaving 14 bases between.

The rearrangement uses TRBV30 and TRBJ2-7, with D tentatively TRBD1 (7 bases). Trimming took off 5 bases at V and 7 bases at J, with 15 bases between the two ends. Germline V gene lookup returns CDR1 GTSNPN and CDR2 SVGIG (reference sequence). The CDR3 is made up of 12 amino acids. The CDR3 loop reads CAWGRSGGEQYF. The CDR3 nucleotides are TGTGCCTGGGGCCGGTCAGGGGGGGAGCAGTACTTC. The full variable domain, with the rest looked up from reference TRBV30 and TRBJ2-7, is SQTIHQWPATLVQPVGSPLSLECTVEGTSNPNLYWYRQAAGRGLQLLFYSVGIGQISSEVPQNLSASRPQDRQFILSSKKLLLSDSGFYLCAWGRSGGEQYFGPGTRLTVT.